A single sample gave rise to the 11 T cell receptor beta chains below, sequenced in a study of OX40 agonist ivuxolimab in advanced cancers. Produced via immunoSEQ multiplex PCR; TCRdb's table is partial and in-frame only. Here the sample spans about 82,000 clones, around nine tenths being singletons. Sample: CD4+ or CD8+ T cells sorted from blood, taken in a trial of the OX40 agonist ivuxolimab. These receptors originate from an adult with an advanced solid tumor such as melanoma, head and neck, liver or kidney cancer.

This chain links TRBV30 with TRBJ2-1, with no clear D. This CDR3 has 11 residues. The V end lost 3 bases, the J end lost 8 bases, and 8 bases lay between the germline ends. CDR1 is GTSNPN, CDR2 SVGIG, per germline (reference sequence). The CDR3 nucleotides read TGTGCCTGGAGGCAAAGAGATGAGCAGTTCTTC. Amino acids: CAWRQRDEQFF.

This chain joins TRBV5-8 and TRBJ1-5; D uncertain. This CDR3 is built from 13 residues. Trimming removed 0 bases from V and 5 bases from J, with 6 bases in between. Germline lookup yields CDR1 SGHTS and CDR2 YDEGEE. This CDR3 is CASSLGFDQPQHF. CDR3 DNA sequence: TGTGCCAGCAGCTTGGGGTTCGATCAGCCCCAGCATTTT.

The CDR3 region is CATSRDYSRAATGELFF. The CDR3 bases are TGTGCCACCAGCAGAGATTACTCAAGAGCGGCCACCGGGGAGCTGTTTTTT. The chain uses TRBV15 and TRBJ2-2, with D perhaps matching TRBD2 (5 bases). V lost 0 bases and J lost 4, with 15 bases in between. The CDR3 is 17 residues long. Germline V CDR1 and CDR2: LNHNV, YYDKDF (reference sequence).

The genes are TRBV7-2 and TRBJ2-5, with D perhaps TRBD1 (6 bases). The germline gives CDR1 SGHTA, CDR2 FQGNSA. The ends were cut back, 1 base at V and 6 bases at J, with 12 bases in the middle. There are 14 residues in the CDR3. The CDR3, as DNA: TGTGCCAGCAGCTTAGATTCAGGGGTCCAGACCCAGTACTTC. Amino acid sequence: CASSLDSGVQTQYF.

This clone has only a few counts. This chain joins TRBV2 and TRBJ1-5; perhaps TRBD1 as D (5 bases). Germline V lookup: CDR1 SNHLY, CDR2 FYNNEI. The V gene lost 1 base and the J gene lost 2 bases, with 9 bases spanning the gap. The CDR3 consists of 15 residues. CDR3 nucleotides: TGTGCCAGCAGTGAAGGCAGGGTGGGCAATCAGCCCCAGCATTTT. Residues: CASSEGRVGNQPQHF.

The chain carries TRBV7-8 and TRBJ2-7; D not certain. CDR1 and CDR2 (germline): SGHVS, FQNEAQ. The CDR3 contains 14 residues. With 0 bases removed from V and 1 base from J, the gap between germline ends came to 7 bases. The CDR3 coding sequence is TGTGCCAGCAGCTTAGCGGGCAGATCCTACGAGCAGTACTTC. It codes for CASSLAGRSYEQYF.

This chain uses TRBV7-2 with TRBJ1-6; 11 bases match TRBD1. There are 17 residues in the CDR3. Germline V gives CDR1 SGHTA, CDR2 FQGNSA. V lost 4 bases and J lost 8; bases outside the gene matches: 10. The CDR3 nucleotides are TGTGCCAGCAGCTCCAGGACAGGGGGCGCCTGGGATTCACCCCTCCACTTT. Its translation is CASSSRTGGAWDSPLHF.

The chain has TRBV4-3 and TRBJ2-1; TRBD1 matches at 10 bases. Germline loops: CDR1 LGHNA, CDR2 YSLEER. J was trimmed by 14 bases and V by 1 base; bases with no gene match: 8. This CDR3 comprises 14 residues. CDR3 in amino acids: CASSQGGTGTGEFF. The CDR3 DNA is TGCGCCAGCAGCCAAGGAGGGACCGGGACAGGGGAGTTCTTC.

The chain couples TRBV5-4 to TRBJ2-5; 9 nucleotides agree with TRBD2. Germline V gives CDR1 SGHNT, CDR2 YYREEE (reference sequence). The CDR3 length is 16 residues. V shed 4 bases and J 4 bases; nucleotides not matched to a gene: 11. CDR3 sequence (DNA): TGTGCCAGCAGCCCCTCATGGAAGCGGGAGGCAGAGACCCAGTACTTC. Translating it yields CASSPSWKREAETQYF. The whole variable domain, filled in from reference TRBV5-4 and TRBJ2-5, reads ETGVTQSPTHLIKTRGQQVTLRCSSQSGHNTVSWYQQALGQGPQFIFQYYREEENGRGNFPPRFSGLQFPNYSSELNVNALELDDSALYLCASSPSWKREAETQYFGPGTRLLVL.

The chain carries TRBV5-6 and TRBJ1-5; unclear D gene. The CDR3 covers 15 residues. Germline V gene sequence: CDR1 SGHDT, CDR2 YYEEEE. V lost 3 bases to trimming and J lost 6 bases, with 16 bases between them. This CDR3 reads CASSSRSGPGQPQHF. The CDR3 DNA follows: TGTGCCAGCAGCTCAAGGTCGGGTCCGGGTCAGCCCCAGCATTTT.

In DNA form, the CDR3 reads TGTGCCAGCAGTGCCCGGGCCGTGGATTCACCCCTCCACTTT. This codes for CASSARAVDSPLHF. The rearrangement uses TRBV6-6 and TRBJ1-6; D remains ambiguous. V was pared by 5 bases and J by 8 bases, with 13 bases between. Germline-derived CDR1 and CDR2 are MNHNY and SVGAGI (reference sequence). The CDR3 runs 14 residues.